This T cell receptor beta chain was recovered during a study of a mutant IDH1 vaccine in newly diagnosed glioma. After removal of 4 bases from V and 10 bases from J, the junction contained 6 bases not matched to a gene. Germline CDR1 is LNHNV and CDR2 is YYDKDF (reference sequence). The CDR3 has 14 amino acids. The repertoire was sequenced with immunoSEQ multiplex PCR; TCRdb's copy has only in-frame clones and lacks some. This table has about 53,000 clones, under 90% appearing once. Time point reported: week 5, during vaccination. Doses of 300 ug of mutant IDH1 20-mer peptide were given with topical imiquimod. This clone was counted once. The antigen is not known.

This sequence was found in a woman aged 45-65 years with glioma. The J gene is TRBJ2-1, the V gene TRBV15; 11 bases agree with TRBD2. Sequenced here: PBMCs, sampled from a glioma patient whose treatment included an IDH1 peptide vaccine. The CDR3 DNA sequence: TGTGCCACCAGCACCCGACTAGCGGGGTGGGAGCAGTTCTTC. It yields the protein CATSTRLAGWEQFF.